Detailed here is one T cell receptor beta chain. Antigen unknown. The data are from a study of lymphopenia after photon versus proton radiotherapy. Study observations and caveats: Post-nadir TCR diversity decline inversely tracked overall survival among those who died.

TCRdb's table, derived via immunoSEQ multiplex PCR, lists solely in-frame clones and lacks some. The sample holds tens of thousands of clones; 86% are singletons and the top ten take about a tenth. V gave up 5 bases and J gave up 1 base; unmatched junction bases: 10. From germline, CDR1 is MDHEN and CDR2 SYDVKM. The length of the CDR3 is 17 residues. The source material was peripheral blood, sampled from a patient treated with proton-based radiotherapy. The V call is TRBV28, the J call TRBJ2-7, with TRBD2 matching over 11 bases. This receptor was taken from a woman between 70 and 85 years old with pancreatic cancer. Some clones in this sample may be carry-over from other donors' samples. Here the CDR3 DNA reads TGTGCCAGCAGTAACCTGGGACTAGCGGCCGGGTCCTACGAGCAGTACTTC. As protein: CASSNLGLAAGSYEQYF.